A selection of T cell receptor beta chains follows, all from one sample in a study of cytomegalovirus exposure and HLA in healthy donors. Profiled with immunoSEQ multiplex PCR; TCRdb holds only in-frame clones, not every one. Here the sample spans under 200,000 clones, approximately 78% being singletons. The sequenced sample consisted of PBMCs. The receptors originated from a woman younger than 35 in good health and CMV-seronegative. Both conserved end residues are part of each CDR3. The order of the fields is CDR3 DNA, CDR3 protein, CDR3 length, J gene, V gene, clone size, D gene. D genes are given only for firm matches. Size is stated for part of the rows, as once, few or many counts, or as a class when the clone is expanded.

DNA: TGTGCCTGGTCAGCAATTAGCGGGGGGTGTGAGCAGTACTTC
CDR3: CAWSAISGGCEQYF
length: 14
J: TRBJ2-7
V: TRBV30
size: NA
D: TRBD2

DNA: TGCAGCGTTGTGATGAGGCAGCCTTACGAGCAGTACTTC
CDR3: CSVVMRQPYEQYF
length: 13
J: TRBJ2-7
V: TRBV29-1
size: once
D: NA

DNA: TGTGCCAGCAGTTACGAGGCAGGGGGTGGCTACACCTTC
CDR3: CASSYEAGGGYTF
length: 13
J: TRBJ1-2
V: TRBV6-5
size: NA
D: TRBD1

DNA: TGTGCCATCCGCTCCCCTCACAGGGATAGCAATCAGCCCCAGCATTTT
CDR3: CAIRSPHRDSNQPQHF
length: 16
J: TRBJ1-5
V: TRBV10-3
size: NA
D: NA

DNA: TGTGCCACCGCTAGCGGGAGTCCCACCTACAATGAGCAGTTCTTC
CDR3: CATASGSPTYNEQFF
length: 15
J: TRBJ2-1
V: TRBV10-3
size: NA
D: TRBD2

DNA: TGCGCCAGCAGCCATGTTTTGGGGGGGCAACAGGGTGTGAATTCACCCCTCCACTTT
CDR3: CASSHVLGGQQGVNSPLHF
length: 19
J: TRBJ1-6
V: TRBV4-1
size: NA
D: NA

DNA: TGTGCCAGCAGTTTAAGGGCAGGGCGGCCAGATACGCAGTATTTT
CDR3: CASSLRAGRPDTQYF
length: 15
J: TRBJ2-3
V: TRBV28
size: NA
D: NA

DNA: TGCAGCGCCCGACTAGCGGAAGAGGGAGATACGCAGTATTTT
CDR3: CSARLAEEGDTQYF
length: 14
J: TRBJ2-3
V: TRBV29-1
size: NA
D: TRBD2

DNA: TGTGCCTGGAGACGACTAGCGGGAGGGGCAGATACGCAGTATTTT
CDR3: CAWRRLAGGADTQYF
length: 15
J: TRBJ2-3
V: TRBV30
size: NA
D: TRBD2

DNA: TGCGCCAGCAGTGAGCCCCGACAGGGCAGAGGCTCTGGAAACACCATATATTTT
CDR3: CASSEPRQGRGSGNTIYF
length: 18
J: TRBJ1-3
V: TRBV10-2
size: NA
D: TRBD1

DNA: TGCGCCAGCAGCCAAGATCCCCCATACAGGGGGTATCGACATGAGCAGTTCTTC
CDR3: CASSQDPPYRGYRHEQFF
length: 18
J: TRBJ2-1
V: TRBV4-3
size: few
D: TRBD1

DNA: TGCGCCAGCAGCCAAGATAGGGGGCGCCTGGATGGCTACACCTTC
CDR3: CASSQDRGRLDGYTF
length: 15
J: TRBJ1-2
V: TRBV4-3
size: few
D: TRBD1

DNA: TGTGCCAGTCGTCAGGGCAGGACGGGCGTCTATGGTGGCTACACCTTC
CDR3: CASRQGRTGVYGGYTF
length: 16
J: TRBJ1-2
V: TRBV19
size: once
D: NA

DNA: TGCGCCAGCAGCGGGACAGGAATGAACACCGGGGAGCTGTTTTTT
CDR3: CASSGTGMNTGELFF
length: 15
J: TRBJ2-2
V: TRBV5-1
size: NA
D: TRBD1

DNA: TGCGCCAGCAGCTTGCTGGGGGCGATGAACACTGAAGCTTTCTTT
CDR3: CASSLLGAMNTEAFF
length: 15
J: TRBJ1-1
V: TRBV5-1
size: once
D: NA

DNA: TGTGCCAGCAGCGAGGGTCTGGGCGGGGGGGCAGATACGCAGTATTTT
CDR3: CASSEGLGGGADTQYF
length: 16
J: TRBJ2-3
V: TRBV9
size: NA
D: TRBD2

DNA: TGTGCCAGTAGTTCTACGCGGCTAGGTGGCTATGGCTACACCTTC
CDR3: CASSSTRLGGYGYTF
length: 15
J: TRBJ1-2
V: TRBV19
size: NA
D: NA

DNA: TGTGCCAGTAGTTCGGACACCTACAATGAGCAGTTCTTC
CDR3: CASSSDTYNEQFF
length: 13
J: TRBJ2-1
V: TRBV19
size: NA
D: NA

DNA: TGTGCCAGCAGCTACACGACGGGTACAACAGATACGCAGTATTTT
CDR3: CASSYTTGTTDTQYF
length: 15
J: TRBJ2-3
V: TRBV6-5
size: NA
D: NA

DNA: TGCGCCAGCAGCCCGACGTCGGGGTCTTCCAATCAGCCCCAGCATTTT
CDR3: CASSPTSGSSNQPQHF
length: 16
J: TRBJ1-5
V: TRBV4-1
size: NA
D: NA

DNA: TGCGCCAGCAGCCGAAACAGGGCCCACTCTGGAAACACCATATATTTT
CDR3: CASSRNRAHSGNTIYF
length: 16
J: TRBJ1-3
V: TRBV4-3
size: NA
D: NA

DNA: TGTGCCAGCAGCTTAGGCTCGGTTGGAGCTGGAAACACCATATATTTT
CDR3: CASSLGSVGAGNTIYF
length: 16
J: TRBJ1-3
V: TRBV5-6
size: NA
D: NA

DNA: TGTGCCAGCAGTGGACGACTAGCGGGAACCTACAATGAGCAGTTCTTC
CDR3: CASSGRLAGTYNEQFF
length: 16
J: TRBJ2-1
V: TRBV28
size: NA
D: TRBD2

DNA: TGTGCCTGGAGAGGACAGGGGTCTAGCACAGATACGCAGTATTTT
CDR3: CAWRGQGSSTDTQYF
length: 15
J: TRBJ2-3
V: TRBV30
size: NA
D: TRBD1

DNA: TGCGCCAGCAGTGTTGGCGGGATGAGAGATACGCAGTATTTT
CDR3: CASSVGGMRDTQYF
length: 14
J: TRBJ2-3
V: TRBV10-2
size: NA
D: NA

DNA: TGTGCCAGCAGTCTTAGTGACAGTTTCTATGGCTACACCTTC
CDR3: CASSLSDSFYGYTF
length: 14
J: TRBJ1-2
V: TRBV28
size: once
D: NA

DNA: TGTGCCAGCAGCTCCCTAGCCTATGGGGGGACTAGCGGGCATGAGCAGTTCTTC
CDR3: CASSSLAYGGTSGHEQFF
length: 18
J: TRBJ2-1
V: TRBV11-2
size: NA
D: TRBD2

DNA: TGTGCCAGCTCACCACTGCGGGAGTCAGCAGATACGCAGTATTTT
CDR3: CASSPLRESADTQYF
length: 15
J: TRBJ2-3
V: TRBV18
size: NA
D: TRBD2

DNA: TGTGCCAGCAGCTTTTTCGTCCAGGCCGATACGCAGTATTTT
CDR3: CASSFFVQADTQYF
length: 14
J: TRBJ2-3
V: TRBV5-6
size: NA
D: NA

DNA: TGTGCCAGCAGTTATACAGGGGGCGAGAGAAAACTGTTTTTT
CDR3: CASSYTGGERKLFF
length: 14
J: TRBJ1-4
V: TRBV27
size: NA
D: TRBD1

DNA: TGTGCCATCAGTGGATCGGCTCCCGCAGGCACTGAAGCTTTCTTT
CDR3: CAISGSAPAGTEAFF
length: 15
J: TRBJ1-1
V: TRBV10-3
size: few
D: NA

DNA: TGTGCCAGCAGCCCGCGGGGACAGGGAGCTTTCTTT
CDR3: CASSPRGQGAFF
length: 12
J: TRBJ1-1
V: TRBV11-3
size: few
D: TRBD1

DNA: TGCGCCAGCAGCCCAACGCACAGGGGGGATCAGCCCCAGCATTTT
CDR3: CASSPTHRGDQPQHF
length: 15
J: TRBJ1-5
V: TRBV4-3
size: NA
D: TRBD1

DNA: TGTGCCAGCAGTTACTCGACTAACGGCTACGAGCAGTACTTC
CDR3: CASSYSTNGYEQYF
length: 14
J: TRBJ2-7
V: TRBV6-5
size: NA
D: NA

DNA: TGTGCCAGCAGTCACGACAGGGACTATGGCTACACCTTC
CDR3: CASSHDRDYGYTF
length: 13
J: TRBJ1-2
V: TRBV27
size: NA
D: TRBD1

DNA: TGCAGCGTTGACCTACAGGGGTATGGCTACACCTTC
CDR3: CSVDLQGYGYTF
length: 12
J: TRBJ1-2
V: TRBV29-1
size: NA
D: TRBD1

DNA: TGCGCCAGCAGTCAATCGGGGCCCGCTAGCGGGAGGGTGAACACCGGGGAGCTGTTTTTT
CDR3: CASSQSGPASGRVNTGELFF
length: 20
J: TRBJ2-2
V: TRBV23-1
size: NA
D: TRBD2

DNA: TGTGCCAGCACAGGGGCGACCCACGAGCAGTACTTC
CDR3: CASTGATHEQYF
length: 12
J: TRBJ2-7
V: TRBV7-9
size: NA
D: NA

DNA: TGTGCCAGCAGCTTAATAGCGGGAGGGAAGACCGGGGAGCTGTTTTTT
CDR3: CASSLIAGGKTGELFF
length: 16
J: TRBJ2-2
V: TRBV7-9
size: NA
D: TRBD2

DNA: TGTGCCAGTACGAGCGGGGCTCACATTCAGTACTTC
CDR3: CASTSGAHIQYF
length: 12
J: TRBJ2-4
V: TRBV19
size: NA
D: TRBD2

DNA: TGTGCCACCAGCAGAGGAGGGCGGGCCCTTGCCACAGATACGCAGTATTTT
CDR3: CATSRGGRALATDTQYF
length: 17
J: TRBJ2-3
V: TRBV15
size: few
D: NA

DNA: TGTGCCAGCAGCTCCCAGGTTACTAACTATGGCTACACCTTC
CDR3: CASSSQVTNYGYTF
length: 14
J: TRBJ1-2
V: TRBV5-4
size: NA
D: NA

DNA: TGTGCCAGCAGTTTAAATAACTTAGGAGGTCCCAATCGCTACACCTTC
CDR3: CASSLNNLGGPNRYTF
length: 16
J: TRBJ1-2
V: TRBV28
size: NA
D: NA

DNA: TGTGCCAGCAGTGCCGGCTTGGGGGCCGTCAATCAGCCCCAGCATTTT
CDR3: CASSAGLGAVNQPQHF
length: 16
J: TRBJ1-5
V: TRBV6-1
size: once
D: NA

DNA: TGTGCCATCAGTGATGCCGGGACAGGGGCCTACGAGCAGTACTTC
CDR3: CAISDAGTGAYEQYF
length: 15
J: TRBJ2-7
V: TRBV10-3
size: NA
D: TRBD1

DNA: TGTGCCAGCAGTGAACTTTGGGGCGTATCCTACGAGCAGTACTTC
CDR3: CASSELWGVSYEQYF
length: 15
J: TRBJ2-7
V: TRBV6-1
size: NA
D: NA

DNA: TGCGCCAGCAGCCTTACTCCTAGCGGAAGCTCCTACAATGAGCAGTTCTTC
CDR3: CASSLTPSGSSYNEQFF
length: 17
J: TRBJ2-1
V: TRBV4-1
size: NA
D: TRBD2

DNA: TGTGCCAGTAGTCAGGGATATAGCAATCAGCCCCAGCATTTT
CDR3: CASSQGYSNQPQHF
length: 14
J: TRBJ1-5
V: TRBV19
size: NA
D: NA

DNA: TGTGCCAGCAGCACCGGGACTGACTCCTACGAGCAGTACTTC
CDR3: CASSTGTDSYEQYF
length: 14
J: TRBJ2-7
V: TRBV9
size: NA
D: NA

DNA: TGTGCCAGCAGTGAAGCCGAAACAGGGGGCCGCACTAGCACAGATACGCAGTATTTT
CDR3: CASSEAETGGRTSTDTQYF
length: 19
J: TRBJ2-3
V: TRBV6-1
size: NA
D: TRBD1

DNA: TGTGCCAGCAAACGGGATGGGGTAGAAAAACTGTTTTTT
CDR3: CASKRDGVEKLFF
length: 13
J: TRBJ1-4
V: TRBV19
size: NA
D: NA

DNA: TGCGCCAGCAGCCTCAGACAGAGGACAGGGTGGCAAGAGACCCAGTACTTC
CDR3: CASSLRQRTGWQETQYF
length: 17
J: TRBJ2-5
V: TRBV4-1
size: NA
D: TRBD1